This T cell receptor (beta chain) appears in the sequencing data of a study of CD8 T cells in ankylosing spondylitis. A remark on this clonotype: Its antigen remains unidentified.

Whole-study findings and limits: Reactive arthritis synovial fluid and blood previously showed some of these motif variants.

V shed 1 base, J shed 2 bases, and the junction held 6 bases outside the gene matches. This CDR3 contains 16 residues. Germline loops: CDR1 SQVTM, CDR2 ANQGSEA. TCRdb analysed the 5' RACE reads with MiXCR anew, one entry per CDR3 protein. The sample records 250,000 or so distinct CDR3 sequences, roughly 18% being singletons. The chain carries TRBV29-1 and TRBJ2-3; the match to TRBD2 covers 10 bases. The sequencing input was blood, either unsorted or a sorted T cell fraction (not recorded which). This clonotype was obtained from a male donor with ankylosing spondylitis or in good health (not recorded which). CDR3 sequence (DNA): TGCAGCGTTGAAGCAGGACTAGCGGAAGTCACAGATACGCAGTATTTT. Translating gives CSVEAGLAEVTDTQYF.